These 12 T cell receptor beta chains were sequenced from one sample in a study of blood T cell repertoires in COVID-19. Data came from immunoSEQ multiplex PCR; TCRdb stores just in-frame clones and leaves some out. Of more than 200,000 clones in the sample, around 84% were seen once. The source material was peripheral blood. These receptors were obtained from a man aged 55 to 70 with acute or convalescent COVID-19.

The chain carries TRBV21-1 and TRBJ2-7; TRBD1, the table's D call, was not compared with the DNA. TRBV21-1 corresponds to a pseudogene. The CDR3 has 15 residues. CDR3 nucleotide sequence: TGTGCCAGCAGCAAAGCAAGGCAGGGTATCTACGAGCAGTACTTC. It specifies CASSKARQGIYEQYF.

This chain uses TRBV29-1 with TRBJ1-4; 7 positions agree with TRBD1. The ends lost 4 bases at V and 2 bases at J; junction bases unmatched: 1. The CDR3 extends over 13 amino acids. CDR1 SQVTM and CDR2 ANQGSEA come from the germline V gene. The CDR3 DNA sequence: TGCAGCGTTGTACAGGGGACTAATGAAAAACTGTTTTTT. Translating it yields CSVVQGTNEKLFF.

The chain is built from TRBV11-2 and TRBJ2-7; D is uncertain. The CDR3 length is 15 residues. The V end was cut by 5 bases, the J end by 5 bases, with 19 bases between. Germline CDR1 SGHAT, CDR2 FQNNGV. CDR3 sequence (DNA): TGTGCCAGCAGCCCCTCCTTGCAGAAGTCCCACGAGCAGTACTTC. Its protein product is CASSPSLQKSHEQYF.

The V call is TRBV5-1, the J call TRBJ1-1; D call uncertain. In germline, CDR1 is SGHRS, CDR2 YFSETQ. This CDR3 is 13 amino acids long. V lost 1 base, J lost 3 bases, and 7 bases lay in between. DNA for the CDR3: TGCGCCAGCAGCTTGATCGGGGACACTGAAGCTTTCTTT. It encodes CASSLIGDTEAFF. The whole variable domain, remainder taken from reference TRBV5-1 and TRBJ1-1, is KAGVTQTPRYLIKTRGQQVTLSCSPISGHRSVSWYQQTPGQGLQFLFEYFSETQRNKGNFPGRFSGRQFSNSRSEMNVSTLELGDSALYLCASSLIGDTEAFFGQGTRLTVV.

This chain connects TRBV14 to TRBJ1-1, with 7 positions matching TRBD1. The CDR3 runs to 13 residues. CDR1 is SGHDN, CDR2 FVKESK, per germline. The junction had 6 bases not matched to a gene; V was cut back by 4 bases and J by 7 bases. This CDR3 is CASSRSWTGEAFF. The CDR3 region has the DNA TGTGCCAGCAGCCGGAGTTGGACAGGTGAAGCTTTCTTT.

The V gene is TRBV18, the J gene TRBJ1-4; D gene unclear. The length of the CDR3 is 17 residues. The ends were cut back, 6 bases at V and 5 bases at J, with 22 bases in the middle. The germline CDR1 and CDR2 sequences are KGHSH and LQKENI. CDR3: CASSRSSGGSRNEKLFF. The CDR3 region has the DNA TGTGCCAGCTCGCGATCCTCCGGAGGGTCCCGGAATGAAAAACTGTTTTTT.

The chain uses TRBV10-3 and TRBJ2-3; TRBD2 aligns across 10 bases. This CDR3 contains 15 residues. Trimming at V came to 3 bases and at J to 5 bases, leaving 5 bases not matched to a gene. The germline V gene encodes CDR1 ENHRY and CDR2 SYGVKD. In DNA, the CDR3 is TGTGCCATCAGTGAATCGAGCGGGGGGGGAGATACGCAGTATTTT. It yields the protein CAISESSGGGDTQYF.

The chain couples TRBV18 to TRBJ2-7; 11 nucleotides agree with TRBD2. Looked up from germline, CDR1 is KGHSH and CDR2 is LQKENI. There are 18 residues in the CDR3. V shed 3 bases and J 1 base; nucleotides not matched to a gene: 11. As DNA, the CDR3 is TGTGCCAGCTCACCGGGTTCTCGAACTAGCGGGAGTTCCTACGAGCAGTACTTC. It codes for CASSPGSRTSGSSYEQYF.

The rearrangement joins TRBV5-1 to TRBJ2-7; maybe TRBD2 (5 bases). V was pared by 2 bases and J by 7 bases, with 10 bases between. Germline-derived CDR1 and CDR2 are SGHRS and YFSETQ. The CDR3 totals 12 residues. CDR3 loop: CASSFEGLEQYF. CDR3 coding DNA: TGCGCCAGCAGCTTTGAGGGCTTGGAGCAGTACTTC.

This clone was seen once. The V call is TRBV7-3, the J call TRBJ2-2; D may be TRBD2 (6 bases). The CDR3 length is 17 residues. Looked up from germline, CDR1 is SGHTA and CDR2 is FQGTGA. V dropped 1 base and J dropped 2 bases, with 14 bases sitting between them. CDR3 coding DNA: TGTGCCAGCAGCTTAATCGGAGGGGTCGCCAACACCGGGGAGCTGTTTTTT. Translated: CASSLIGGVANTGELFF. Combining the CDR3 with reference TRBV7-3 and TRBJ2-2 gives the whole variable domain GAGVSQTPSNKVTEKGKYVELRCDPISGHTALYWYRQSLGQGPEFLIYFQGTGAADDSGLPNDRFFAVRPEGSVSTLKIQRTERGDSAVYLCASSLIGGVANTGELFFGEGSRLTVL.

V usage is TRBV2 and J usage is TRBJ2-3; D possibly corresponds to TRBD2 (6 bases). Trimming cost V 4 bases and J 3 bases, with 14 bases left between them. Germline loops: CDR1 SNHLY, CDR2 FYNNEI. This CDR3 is built from 15 residues. Written as DNA, the CDR3 is TGTGCCAGCAGTGCTAGTAGGGGACTGACAGATACGCAGTATTTT. Protein: CASSASRGLTDTQYF.

This clone was seen once. The CDR3 DNA sequence: TGTGCCAGCAGCGTTCGACCCAGCGGGGGGGCCGGGGATGAGCAGTTCTTC. Translated: CASSVRPSGGAGDEQFF. The genes are TRBV9 and TRBJ2-1, with 10 bases matching TRBD2. Trimming cost V 2 bases and J 8 bases; bases outside gene matches: 13. The germline V gene has CDR1 SGDLS and CDR2 YYNGEE. The CDR3 totals 17 residues. The full variable domain, rest sourced from reference TRBV9 and TRBJ2-1, is DSGVTQTPKHLITATGQRVTLRCSPRSGDLSVYWYQQSLDQGLQFLIQYYNGEERAKGNILERFSAQQFPDLHSELNLSSLELGDSALYFCASSVRPSGGAGDEQFFGPGTRLTVL.